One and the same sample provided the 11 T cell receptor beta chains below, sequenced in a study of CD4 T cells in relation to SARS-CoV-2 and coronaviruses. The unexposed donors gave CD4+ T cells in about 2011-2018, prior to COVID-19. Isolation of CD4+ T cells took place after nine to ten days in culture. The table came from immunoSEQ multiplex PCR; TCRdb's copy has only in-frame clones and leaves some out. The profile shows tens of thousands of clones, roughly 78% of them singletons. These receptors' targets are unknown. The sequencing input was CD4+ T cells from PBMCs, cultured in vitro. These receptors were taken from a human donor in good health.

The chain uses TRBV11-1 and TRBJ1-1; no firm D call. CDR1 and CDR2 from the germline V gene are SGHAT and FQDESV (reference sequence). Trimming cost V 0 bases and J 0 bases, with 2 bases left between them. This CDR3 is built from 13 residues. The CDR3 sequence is CASSLALNTEAFF. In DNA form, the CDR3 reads TGTGCCAGCAGCTTAGCCCTGAACACTGAAGCTTTCTTT.

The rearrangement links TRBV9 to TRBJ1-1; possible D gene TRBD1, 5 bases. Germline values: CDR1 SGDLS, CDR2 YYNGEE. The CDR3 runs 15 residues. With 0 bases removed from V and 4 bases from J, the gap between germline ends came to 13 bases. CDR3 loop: CASSVGPGRGTEAFF. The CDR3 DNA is TGTGCCAGCAGCGTAGGCCCCGGAAGGGGCACTGAAGCTTTCTTT.

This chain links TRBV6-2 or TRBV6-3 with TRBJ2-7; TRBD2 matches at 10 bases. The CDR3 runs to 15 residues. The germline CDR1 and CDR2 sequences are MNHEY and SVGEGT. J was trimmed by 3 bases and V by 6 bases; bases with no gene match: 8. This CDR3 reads CASSQTSGIVYEQYF. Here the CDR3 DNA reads TGTGCCAGCAGCCAAACTAGCGGGATTGTCTACGAGCAGTACTTC.

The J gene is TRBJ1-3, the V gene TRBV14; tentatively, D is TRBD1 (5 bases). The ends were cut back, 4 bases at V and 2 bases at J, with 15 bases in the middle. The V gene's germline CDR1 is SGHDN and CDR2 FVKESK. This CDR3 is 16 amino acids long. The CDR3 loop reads CASSPRGWGAGNTIYF. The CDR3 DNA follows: TGTGCCAGCAGCCCCCGGGGTTGGGGCGCTGGAAACACCATATATTTT.

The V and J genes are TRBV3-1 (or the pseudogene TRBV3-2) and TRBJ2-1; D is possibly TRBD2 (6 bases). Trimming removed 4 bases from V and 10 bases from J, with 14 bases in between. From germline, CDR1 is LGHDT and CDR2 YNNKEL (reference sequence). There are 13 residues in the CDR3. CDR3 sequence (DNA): TGTGCCAGCAGCCTGGACTATTCGAGGGAGCAGTTCTTC. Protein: CASSLDYSREQFF.

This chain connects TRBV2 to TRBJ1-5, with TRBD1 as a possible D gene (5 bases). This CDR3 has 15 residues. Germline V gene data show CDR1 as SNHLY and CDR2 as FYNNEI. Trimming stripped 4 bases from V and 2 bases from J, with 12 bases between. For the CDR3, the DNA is TGTGCCAGCAGTGTGGGCAGGGAACGCAATCAGCCCCAGCATTTT. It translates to CASSVGRERNQPQHF.

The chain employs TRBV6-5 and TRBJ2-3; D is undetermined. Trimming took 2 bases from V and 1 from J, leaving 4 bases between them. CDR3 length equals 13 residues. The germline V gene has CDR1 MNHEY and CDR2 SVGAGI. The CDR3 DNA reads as TGTGCCAGCAGTTACCTTGGCACAGATACGCAGTATTTT. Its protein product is CASSYLGTDTQYF.

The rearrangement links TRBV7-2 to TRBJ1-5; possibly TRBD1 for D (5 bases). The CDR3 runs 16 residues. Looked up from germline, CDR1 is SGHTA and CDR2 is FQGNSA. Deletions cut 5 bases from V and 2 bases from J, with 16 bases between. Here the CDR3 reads CASSPGLTEGNQPQHF. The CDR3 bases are TGTGCCAGCAGCCCGGGACTTACAGAGGGCAATCAGCCCCAGCATTTT.

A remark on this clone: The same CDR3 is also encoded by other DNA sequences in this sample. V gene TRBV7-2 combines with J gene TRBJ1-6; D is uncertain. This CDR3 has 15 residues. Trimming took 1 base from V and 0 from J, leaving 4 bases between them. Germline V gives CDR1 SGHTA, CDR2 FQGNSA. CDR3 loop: CASSLGGSYNSPLHF. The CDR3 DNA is TGTGCCAGCAGCTTAGGCGGCTCCTATAATTCACCCCTCCACTTT.

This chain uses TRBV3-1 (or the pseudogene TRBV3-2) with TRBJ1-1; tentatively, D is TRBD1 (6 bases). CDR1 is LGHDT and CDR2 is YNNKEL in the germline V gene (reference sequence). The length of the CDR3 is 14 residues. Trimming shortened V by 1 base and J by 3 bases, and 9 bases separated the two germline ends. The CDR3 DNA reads TGTGCCAGCAGCCAAGGGCAGGGGCACACTGAAGCTTTCTTT. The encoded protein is CASSQGQGHTEAFF.

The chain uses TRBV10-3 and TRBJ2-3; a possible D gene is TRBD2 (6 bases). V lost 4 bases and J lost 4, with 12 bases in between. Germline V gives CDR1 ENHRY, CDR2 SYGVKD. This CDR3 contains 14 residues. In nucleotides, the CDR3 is TGTGCCATCAGTGCCCCCAGGGAGGCAGATACGCAGTATTTT. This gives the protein CAISAPREADTQYF.